This T cell receptor beta chain was profiled in a study of graft-versus-host responses after intestinal transplantation. Across the whole study: Every one of the recipients received anti-thymocyte globulin induction and afterwards took tacrolimus and steroids for about 3 years. Points from the study as a whole: Detection of GvH clones occurred in recipient marrow, and some had their first appearance in ileum or blood. There was an association between peak levels of circulating GvH clones and early post-transplant HvG declines. Allografts carried high graft-versus-host to host-versus-graft clonal ratios in patients having graft-donor T cell macrochimerism.

In the case of this clone: Its antigen is not identified.

Trimming stripped 8 bases from V and 3 bases from J, with 11 bases between. The CDR3 runs to 12 residues. Germline V gene sequence: CDR1 SNHLY, CDR2 FYNNEI. The repertoire was sequenced with immunoSEQ multiplex PCR; TCRdb's copy has only in-frame clones and lacks some. The sample includes about 98,000 clones, 86% seen only once; the top ten take over 1.3%. This chain links TRBV2 with TRBJ2-7; the D call may be TRBD1 or TRBD2 (6 bases each). The TCR originated in a human patient who received an intestinal transplant, so some T cells may come from the graft donor. Sequencing was performed on PBMCs, taken 255 days after intestinal transplant. CDR3 in DNA: TGTGCCAGCGGGAGGACAGTCTACGAGCAGTACTTC. Protein: CASGRTVYEQYF.